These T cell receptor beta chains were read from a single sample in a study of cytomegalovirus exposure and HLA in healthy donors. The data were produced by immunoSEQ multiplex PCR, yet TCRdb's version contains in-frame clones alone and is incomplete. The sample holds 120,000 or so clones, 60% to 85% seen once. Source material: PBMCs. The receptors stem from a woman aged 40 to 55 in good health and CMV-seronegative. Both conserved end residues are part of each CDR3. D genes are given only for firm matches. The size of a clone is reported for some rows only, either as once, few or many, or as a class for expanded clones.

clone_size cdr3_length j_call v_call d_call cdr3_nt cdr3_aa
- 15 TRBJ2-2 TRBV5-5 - TGTGCCAGCAGCTTGGCCCCAGGGAATACCGGGGAGCTGTTTTTT CASSLAPGNTGELFF
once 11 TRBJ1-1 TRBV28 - TGTGCCAGCACTGACACGACTGAAGCTTTCTTT CASTDTTEAFF
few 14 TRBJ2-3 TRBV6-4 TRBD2 TGTGCCAGCAGTCGGGAGGGCGGACCAGATACGCAGTATTTT CASSREGGPDTQYF
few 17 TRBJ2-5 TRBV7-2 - TGTGCCAGCAGCTTAGTATCGGCTAGCTCTCGTGGGGAGACCCAGTACTTC CASSLVSASSRGETQYF
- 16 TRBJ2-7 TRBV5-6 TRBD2 TGTGCCAGCAGCTTGCGACTAGCGGTTAAGTCTGACGAGCAGTACTTC CASSLRLAVKSDEQYF
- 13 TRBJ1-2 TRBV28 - - CASSTSANYGYTF
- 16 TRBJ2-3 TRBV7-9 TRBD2 TGTGCCAGCAGCTTTGGCAGCGGGGGGTGGACAGATACGCAGTATTTT CASSFGSGGWTDTQYF
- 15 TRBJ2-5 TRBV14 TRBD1 TGTGCCAGCAGCCTACGAATAGGGGGCCGGAAGACCCAGTACTTC CASSLRIGGRKTQYF
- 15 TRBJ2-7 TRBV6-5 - TGTGCCAGCAGTTACTCGTCCAGGTTGGGCGCTTGGCAGTACTTC CASSYSSRLGAWQYF
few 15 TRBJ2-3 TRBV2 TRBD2 TGTGCCAGCAGTGAAGTGGGGACTAACCTAGATACGCAGTATTTT CASSEVGTNLDTQYF
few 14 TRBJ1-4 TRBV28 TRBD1 TGTGCCAGCGGAGTAGGGGGCAGTCGGGAAAAACTGTTTTTT CASGVGGSREKLFF
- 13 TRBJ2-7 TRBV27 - TGTGCCAGCAGTTGGGCAGGGGTGGAAGAGCAGTACTTC CASSWAGVEEQYF
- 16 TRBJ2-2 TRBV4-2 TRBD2 TGTGCCAGCAGCCAAGCTGCGGGAGCGATCACCGGGGAGCTGTTTTTT CASSQAAGAITGELFF
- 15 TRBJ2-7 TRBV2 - TGTGCCAGCGGACCGACTAGCAGGGGTTCTTACGAGCAGTACTTC CASGPTSRGSYEQYF
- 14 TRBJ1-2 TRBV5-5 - TGTGCCAGCAGCTTGGTTTCCCCGGACTATGGCTACACCTTC CASSLVSPDYGYTF
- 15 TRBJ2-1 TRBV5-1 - TGCGCCAGCAGCTGGGGATCCGGGGACTACAATGAGCAGTTCTTC CASSWGSGDYNEQFF
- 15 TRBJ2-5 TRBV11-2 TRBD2 TGTGCCAGCAGCTTCGGCCTTAGCGGGCCTGAGACCCAGTACTTC CASSFGLSGPETQYF
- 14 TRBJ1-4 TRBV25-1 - TGTGCCAGCAGTGACAGGGAAGCGGGTGAAAAACTGTTTTTT CASSDREAGEKLFF
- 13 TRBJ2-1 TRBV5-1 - TGCGCCAGCAGCTTGGTAGTAGACTATGAGCAGTTCTTC CASSLVVDYEQFF
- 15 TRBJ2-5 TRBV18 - TGTGCCACCCGCCGGGCGGGCGTTTATGGAGAGACCCAGTACTTC CATRRAGVYGETQYF
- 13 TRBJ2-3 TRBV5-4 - TGTGCCAGCAGCAGGACCCGGGGAGATACGCAGTATTTT CASSRTRGDTQYF
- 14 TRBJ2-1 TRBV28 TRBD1 TGTGCCAGCAGTACCGGGACAGGGATAAACGAGCAGTTCTTC CASSTGTGINEQFF
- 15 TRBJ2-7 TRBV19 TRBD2 TGTGCCAGTAGTTTAGCGGGAGGGGTCTCCTACGAGCAGTACTTC CASSLAGGVSYEQYF
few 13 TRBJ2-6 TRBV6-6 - TGTGCCAGCAGTTACCCTGGGGCCAACGGCCTGACTTTC CASSYPGANGLTF
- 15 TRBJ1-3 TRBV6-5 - TGTGCCAGCAGTTCGGAGTCAAGCTCTGGAAACACCATATATTTT CASSSESSSGNTIYF
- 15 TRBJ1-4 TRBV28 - TGTGCCAGCAGTTTACTAGGGGCAACTAATGAAAAACTGTTTTTT CASSLLGATNEKLFF
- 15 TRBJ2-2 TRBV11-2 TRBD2 TGTGCCAGCAGCTTAATCGGGAGGGGCACCGGGGAGCTGTTTTTT CASSLIGRGTGELFF
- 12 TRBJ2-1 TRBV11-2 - TGTGCCAGCAGCTTAACCGGGTATGAGCAGTTCTTC CASSLTGYEQFF
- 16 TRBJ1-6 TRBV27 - TGTGCCAGCAGTTCCCTGTCCCTGGAGACCAATTCACCCCTCCACTTT CASSSLSLETNSPLHF
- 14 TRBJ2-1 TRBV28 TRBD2 TGTGCCAGCAGTTTCGGGGGGGCGAGGAATGAGCAGTTCTTC CASSFGGARNEQFF
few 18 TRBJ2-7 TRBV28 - TGTGCCAGCAGCCCCTCCCCCCGAGCAGCTGTCTACTACTACGAGCAGTACTTC CASSPSPRAAVYYYEQYF